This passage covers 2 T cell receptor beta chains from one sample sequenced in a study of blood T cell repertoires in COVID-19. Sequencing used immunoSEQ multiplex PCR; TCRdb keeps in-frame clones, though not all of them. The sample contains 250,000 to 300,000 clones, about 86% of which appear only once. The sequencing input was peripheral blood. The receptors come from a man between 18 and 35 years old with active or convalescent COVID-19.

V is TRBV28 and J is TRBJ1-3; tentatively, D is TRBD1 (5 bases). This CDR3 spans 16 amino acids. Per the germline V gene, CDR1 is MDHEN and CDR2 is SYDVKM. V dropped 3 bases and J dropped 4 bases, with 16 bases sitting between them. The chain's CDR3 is CASSFSGGLEGNTIYF. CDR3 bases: TGTGCCAGCAGTTTTTCGGGGGGTTTGGAGGGAAACACCATATATTTT.

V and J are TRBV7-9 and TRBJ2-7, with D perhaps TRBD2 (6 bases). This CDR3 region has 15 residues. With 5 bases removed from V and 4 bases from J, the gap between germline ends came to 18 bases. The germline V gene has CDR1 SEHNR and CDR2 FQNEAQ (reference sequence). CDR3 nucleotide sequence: TGTGCCAGCAGCAAATTACGAGCGGGCCCGTACGAGCAGTACTTC. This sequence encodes CASSKLRAGPYEQYF. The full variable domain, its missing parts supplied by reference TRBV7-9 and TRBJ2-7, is DTGVSQNPRHKITKRGQNVTFRCDPISEHNRLYWYRQTLGQGPEFLTYFQNEAQLEKSRLLSDRFSAERPKGSFSTLEIQRTEQGDSAMYLCASSKLRAGPYEQYFGPGTRLTVT.